The rows below give T cell receptor beta chains drawn from one sample of a study of blood T cell repertoires in COVID-19. Profiled with immunoSEQ multiplex PCR; TCRdb holds only in-frame clones, not every one. The profile shows 45,000 to 55,000 clones, approximately 88% of them singletons. The sequencing sample was made of peripheral blood. The receptors shown here come from a human donor in a cohort sampled during active COVID-19. Each CDR3 is given without its conserved first and last residue. Fields, in order: V gene, clone size, J gene, CDR3 length, CDR3 protein. Only part of the rows carry a size: once, few, many, or a class if the clone is expanded.

TRBV21-1	-	TRBJ1-5	15	ASSPQEGQGTNQPQH
TRBV29-1	-	TRBJ2-1	11	SVGGTGNGEQF
TRBV4-1	-	TRBJ1-2	13	ASSFQTGELEGYT
TRBV5-5	-	TRBJ1-4	12	ASSSGWANEKLF
TRBV5-4	-	TRBJ2-3	14	ASSLGTSGGVDTQY
TRBV5-4	-	TRBJ1-2	11	ASSAQGIHGYT
TRBV19	-	TRBJ2-7	12	ASSIWGHAYEQY
TRBV2	few	TRBJ1-5	13	ASSGGQSLNQPQH
TRBV6-5	-	TRBJ2-2	13	ASSYHRAETGELF
TRBV18	-	TRBJ1-3	13	ASSPPLASGNTIY
TRBV9	-	TRBJ2-5	14	ASSVGLAGGQETQY
TRBV18	few	TRBJ2-7	9	ASSQGNEQY
TRBV11-2	once	TRBJ2-3	16	ASSLDLFLAASTDTQY
TRBV3-1/TRBV3-2	-	TRBJ2-3	15	ASSRQGPAVGTDTQY
TRBV30	-	TRBJ2-5	14	AWSVGGLAGSGTQY
TRBV5-1	-	TRBJ1-2	12	ASLNPGEAYGYT
TRBV2	-	TRBJ2-3	14	ASSQARGGVPDTQY
TRBV18	few	TRBJ2-7	10	ASSPFSYEQY
TRBV9	-	TRBJ1-5	11	ASSGTGDQPQH
TRBV19	-	TRBJ1-1	13	ASNHLQVGNTEAF
TRBV4-2	-	TRBJ1-3	12	ASSQGGPPNTIY
TRBV5-1	-	TRBJ2-2	13	ASSLGSGATGELF
TRBV7-2	once	TRBJ1-3	13	ASRTSGLPGNTIY
TRBV19	-	TRBJ2-2	13	ASSLGQANTGELF
TRBV18	-	TRBJ1-1	13	ASSPIRSQDTEAF
TRBV7-2	-	TRBJ1-4	13	ASSLTGQDNEKLF
TRBV5-6	-	TRBJ2-5	12	ASSSPTGGETQY
TRBV5-4	-	TRBJ2-2	17	ASSLAFRLAGGQTGELF
TRBV7-7	-	TRBJ2-5	12	ASSRGTVQETQY
TRBV10-2	-	TRBJ2-2	15	ASRGGLAGKDTGELF
TRBV29-1	-	TRBJ2-7	10	SAGTGEGEQY
TRBV3-1/TRBV3-2	-	TRBJ2-7	14	ASSQSARGISYEQY
TRBV19	-	TRBJ2-1	15	ASSILIISGGHNEQF
TRBV7-2	-	TRBJ1-2	12	ASTNDRGVYGYT
TRBV7-9	-	TRBJ1-2	11	ASSFQEDYGYT
TRBV6-5	-	TRBJ2-1	13	ASSLAGGGISEQF
TRBV6-2/TRBV6-3	-	TRBJ2-2	14	ASSRITGTVTGELF
TRBV19	once	TRBJ1-6	11	ASSITGTSPLH
TRBV19	-	TRBJ1-1	11	ASTAGGLSEAF
TRBV7-9	-	TRBJ2-2	15	ASSPPGGRVNTGELF
TRBV13	-	TRBJ1-2	10	ASSNTGEGYT
TRBV18	-	TRBJ2-1	12	ASSPGGTSGEQF
TRBV19	-	TRBJ1-1	12	ASKLGHVNTEAF
TRBV3-1/TRBV3-2	-	TRBJ2-3	12	ASSQQGVADTQY
TRBV4-1	-	TRBJ2-7	13	ASSQAPGENYEQY
TRBV5-1	-	TRBJ2-5	13	ASSSGTGGTGTQY
TRBV7-8	-	TRBJ1-5	13	ASSRTGTFNQPQH
TRBV2	-	TRBJ2-7	12	ASSGLGDSYEQY
TRBV4-1	-	TRBJ2-3	13	ASSQESRLVDTQY
TRBV27	few	TRBJ2-1	12	ASSWTGRYNEQF
TRBV7-2	-	TRBJ1-3	15	ASSLGAVGGPGNTIY
TRBV4-3	-	TRBJ1-4	13	ASSRGQGAYEKLF
TRBV10-1	-	TRBJ2-5	13	ASSEEVGGRETQY